The 5 T cell receptor beta chains listed next were all sequenced from one sample in a study of T cell responses to AZD1222 COVID-19 vaccine. Clones were sequenced by immunoSEQ multiplex PCR, and TCRdb holds only the in-frame ones, with some missing. The table records some 170,000 clones, approximately 90% of them present only once. Here the sequenced sample was peripheral blood, taken 28 days after the second AZD1222 dose. The receptors here all came from an adult who received the AZD1222 COVID-19 vaccine.

The genes are TRBV6-5 and TRBJ1-4; D might be TRBD1 (5 bases). V was clipped by 5 bases and J by 5 bases, with 15 bases between them. This CDR3 is built from 15 residues. Germline V gene sequence: CDR1 MNHEY, CDR2 SVGAGI. CDR3 in amino acids: CASSTSGGTNEKLFF. Here the CDR3 DNA reads TGTGCCAGCAGTACCTCGGGAGGGACCAATGAAAAACTGTTTTTT.

The V and J genes are TRBV6-5 and TRBJ1-1; D might be TRBD1 (5 bases). This CDR3 is built from 15 residues. Germline-derived CDR1 and CDR2 are MNHEY and SVGAGI. Trimming took 6 bases from V and 3 from J, leaving 17 bases between them. The DNA of the CDR3 is TGTGCCAGCAGGTCGGGGAGCTCCAGGGACACTGAAGCTTTCTTT. Encoded protein: CASRSGSSRDTEAFF.

The CDR3 nucleotides are TGTGCCAGCAGAGCAAACACAAAACTGTTTTTT. It codes for CASRANTKLFF. The chain uses TRBV11-2 and TRBJ1-4; D gene ambiguous. CDR1 and CDR2 (germline): SGHAT, FQNNGV. There are 11 residues in the CDR3. Trimming removed 6 bases from V and 10 bases from J, with 9 bases in between.

Here the CDR3 DNA reads TGTGCCACCAGCAGAGATCTTCAAGGAGCGGGGGGAACCTACAATGAGCAGTTCTTC. Amino acid sequence: CATSRDLQGAGGTYNEQFF. The chain joins TRBV15 to TRBJ2-1; 9 bases match TRBD2. The V gene end was trimmed by 0 bases and the J gene end by 2 bases; junction bases not matched to a gene: 11. From germline, CDR1 is LNHNV and CDR2 YYDKDF (reference sequence). CDR3 length: 19 residues.

The chain has TRBV27 and TRBJ2-7; 7 bases match TRBD1. The CDR3 totals 14 residues. V was clipped by 3 bases and J by 3 bases; unmatched bases: 5. CDR1 MNHEY and CDR2 SMNVEV come from the germline V gene (reference sequence). The CDR3 protein is CASSFTGALYEQYF. The CDR3 nucleotides read TGTGCCAGCAGTTTTACAGGGGCCCTCTACGAGCAGTACTTC.